This entry lists 11 T cell receptor beta chains sequenced from one sample in a study of T cells after yellow fever vaccination. TCRdb passed the 5' RACE reads through MiXCR, listing each CDR3 protein once. The sample has about 160,000 distinct CDR3 sequences, 6% to 7.5% seen once. The source was CD4+ T cells sorted from PBMCs, collected less than 6 days after the first yellow fever vaccination. The source of these receptors is a man aged 18-30 years who received the YFV17D yellow fever vaccine.

This clonotype was counted at least ten times. The chain is built from TRBV2 and TRBJ2-1; D is possibly TRBD1 (6 bases). Per the germline V gene, CDR1 is SNHLY and CDR2 is FYNNEI. V was clipped by 5 bases and J by 7 bases, with 15 bases between them. This CDR3 has 14 residues. The CDR3 DNA follows: TGTGCCAGCAGTATCACAGGGTTATTGAATGAGCAGTTCTTC. Encoded protein: CASSITGLLNEQFF.

This clonotype was seen at least ten times. The gene calls are TRBV7-6 and TRBJ2-1; D assignment may be TRBD1 or TRBD2 (5 bases each). V was clipped by 0 bases and J by 9 bases, with 9 bases between them. Germline V gene data show CDR1 as SGHVS and CDR2 as FNYEAQ. CDR3 size: 13 residues. DNA for the CDR3: TGTGCCAGCAGCTTAGCGATGGGGACTGAGCAGTTCTTC. Translation gives CASSLAMGTEQFF. The complete variable domain, with remaining parts taken from reference TRBV7-6 and TRBJ2-1, reads GAGVSQSPRYKVTKRGQDVALRCDPISGHVSLYWYRQALGQGPEFLTYFNYEAQQDKSGLPNDRFSAERPEGSISTLTIQRTEQRDSAMYRCASSLAMGTEQFFGPGTRLTVL.

This clonotype was seen ten or more times. J is TRBJ2-7 and V is TRBV4-3, with D perhaps matching TRBD2 (6 bases). V lost 4 bases and J lost 0, with 16 bases in between. CDR1 is LGHNA, CDR2 YSLEER, per germline. The CDR3 spans 16 residues. This CDR3 reads CASSRSRAGSSYEQYF. CDR3 nucleotide sequence: TGCGCCAGCAGCCGGTCTCGGGCGGGAAGCTCCTACGAGCAGTACTTC.

Ten or more counts support this clonotype. The V call is TRBV12-3 or TRBV12-4, the J call TRBJ1-2, with 9 bases identical to TRBD1. The ends lost 9 bases at V and 4 bases at J; junction bases unmatched: 15. This CDR3 spans 16 amino acids. The chain's CDR3 is CARKPMPGQGRYGYTF. The DNA of the CDR3 is TGTGCCAGGAAGCCCATGCCGGGACAGGGACGCTATGGCTACACCTTC.

Many counts were recorded for this clonotype. V gene TRBV11-2 combines with J gene TRBJ2-3; no clear D gene. V lost 5 bases, J lost 5 bases, and 8 bases lay in between. This CDR3 comprises 12 residues. Germline V gives CDR1 SGHAT, CDR2 FQNNGV. This chain's CDR3 is CASSLLVDTQYF. The CDR3, as DNA: TGTGCCAGCAGCCTCCTAGTAGATACGCAGTATTTT.

This clonotype was seen at least ten times. V is TRBV6-1 and J is TRBJ2-4; 9 bases are shared with TRBD1. Looked up from germline, CDR1 is MNHNS and CDR2 is SASEGT. Unmatched junction bases numbered 12, after V lost 6 bases and J lost 6 bases. This CDR3 is built from 16 residues. The CDR3 region is CASRPAGQGPGNIQYF. The CDR3 DNA is TGTGCCAGCAGGCCTGCAGGACAGGGGCCAGGAAACATTCAGTACTTC.

There are many counts of this clonotype. The rearrangement joins TRBV10-3 to TRBJ1-1; D call uncertain. The germline gives CDR1 ENHRY, CDR2 SYGVKD. Trimming shortened V by 10 bases and J by 0 bases, and 12 bases separated the two germline ends. The CDR3 has 13 amino acids. The CDR3 nucleotides are TGTGCCAGTAATGACAACCTGAACACTGAAGCTTTCTTT. Translation gives CASNDNLNTEAFF.

This clonotype was counted ten times or more. The chain employs TRBV5-5 and TRBJ2-2, with 8 bases fitting TRBD1. Germline V gives CDR1 SGHKS, CDR2 YYEKEE (reference sequence). The CDR3 extends over 14 amino acids. V was pared by 6 bases and J by 5 bases, with 6 bases of the junction left unmatched. The CDR3 loop reads CASIPGQGTGELFF. CDR3 coding DNA: TGTGCCAGCATCCCCGGACAGGGTACCGGGGAGCTGTTTTTT.

The chain recombines TRBV7-2 with TRBJ1-6; 8 nucleotides line up with TRBD1. Germline V gene lookup returns CDR1 SGHTA and CDR2 FQGNSA. This CDR3 contains 16 residues. V dropped 4 bases and J dropped 11; count of bases not matched to a gene: 13. The CDR3 protein is CASSWTGSESRTPLHF. CDR3 DNA: TGTGCCAGCAGCTGGACAGGGTCGGAAAGTAGAACACCCCTCCACTTT. Full variable domain (rest looked up from reference TRBV7-2 and TRBJ1-6): GAGVSQSPSNKVTEKGKDVELRCDPISGHTALYWYRQSLGQGLEFLIYFQGNSAPDKSGLPSDRFSAERTGGSVSTLTIQRTQQEDSAVYLCASSWTGSESRTPLHFGNGTRLTVT.

The chain uses TRBV18 and TRBJ1-1, with a weak D call TRBD1 (5 bases). From germline, CDR1 is KGHSH and CDR2 LQKENI. The CDR3 length is 15 residues. Trimming left V 3 bases short and J 1 base short, with 12 bases between. CDR3 nucleotide sequence: TGTGCCAGCTCACCTAATGTGGGGGGGAACACTGAAGCTTTCTTT. Translating gives CASSPNVGGNTEAFF.

This clonotype turned up a few times. J is TRBJ2-7 and V is TRBV4-2; D perhaps matches TRBD2 (7 bases). V was shortened by 2 bases and J by 0 bases, with 14 bases between the two germline ends. This CDR3 comprises 16 residues. In germline, CDR1 is LGHNA, CDR2 YNFKEQ. The CDR3 here is CASSQRARGGSYEQYF. The CDR3 DNA reads TGTGCCAGCAGCCAAAGAGCGAGGGGGGGCTCCTACGAGCAGTACTTC.